This T cell receptor (beta chain) comes out of a study of blood T cell repertoires in COVID-19. Study-wide context: The origin of the acute and convalescent COVID-19 samples was the United States, Italy and Spain. PBMCs, B-cell-depleted T cells, or T cells provided the cDNA or gDNA that made up the material.

In the authors' methods: Amplification of reference gene primers provided the estimated nucleated cell counts. This table comes from immunoSEQ multiplex PCR, and its TCRdb copy is limited to in-frame clones, with some not included. From that table come the V and J calls and clone size; the DNA was used to work out D and trimming. The profile shows just over 200,000 clones, 60% to 85% of them singletons. V was pared by 6 bases and J by 4 bases, with 7 bases of the junction left unmatched. The CDR3 is made up of 15 amino acids. Germline V gene data show CDR1 as MNHEY and CDR2 as SVGAGI. The sequenced sample consisted of peripheral blood. This chain uses TRBV6-5 with TRBJ2-2, with 8 bases fitting TRBD2. The clonotype originates from a woman aged 70-85 years with acute or convalescent COVID-19. The CDR3 DNA reads as TGTGCCAGCAGAGCCGGGACTAGTGTCACCGGGGAGCTGTTTTTT. This sequence encodes CASRAGTSVTGELFF.